This entry is about one T cell receptor (beta chain). The antigen is not known. CDR1 is SGDLS, CDR2 YYNGEE, per germline. The CDR3 is 14 residues long. Between the trimmed V and J ends, which lost 4 bases and 10 bases, there was a span of 15 bases. This specimen comes from a study of OX40 agonist ivuxolimab in advanced cancers. Study-wide results and limits: More expanded clones were found, on average, in CD8+ than in CD4+ T cells.

Assay: immunoSEQ multiplex PCR; the TCRdb copy retains only in-frame clones and omits some. The sample lists some 28,000 clones; about 86% were seen once. The V and J genes are TRBV9 and TRBJ1-6; D uncertain. Sequences were derived from CD4+ or CD8+ T cells sorted from blood, sampled in a trial of the OX40 agonist ivuxolimab. The sequence was collected from an adult with an advanced solid tumor such as melanoma, head and neck, liver or kidney cancer. CDR3 region: CASSQEGNHSPLHF. In DNA form, the CDR3 reads TGTGCCAGCAGCCAGGAGGGAAACCACTCACCCCTCCACTTT.